The 9 T cell receptor beta chains below come from one sample, sequenced in a study of shared clonotypes between healthy human individuals. The naive CD8 subset, CD45RO-negative cells positively selected for CCR7, excluded terminally differentiated effector memory CD45RA+ cells. Repertoires were generated with immunoSEQ multiplex PCR, while TCRdb's copy carries only in-frame clones and drops some. Of 750,000 to 1,000,000 clones in the sample, more than 85% are singletons; the top ten hold 24%. Specimen: naive CD8+ T cells sorted from blood. All receptors come from a man aged 25 to 40 in good health.

The V gene is TRBV28, the J gene TRBJ2-5; TRBD1 is a possible D gene (6 bases). Germline V gene data show CDR1 as MDHEN and CDR2 as SYDVKM. The CDR3 extends over 16 amino acids. V lost 5 bases to trimming and J lost 1 base, with 17 bases between them. CDR3 protein: CASSHFDGTFQETQYF. The CDR3 nucleotides are TGTGCCAGCAGTCATTTTGACGGGACATTCCAAGAGACCCAGTACTTC.

The V call is TRBV7-9, the J call TRBJ2-1; unclear D gene. Trimming cost V 5 bases and J 2 bases, with 16 bases left between them. Per germline, CDR1 SEHNR and CDR2 FQNEAQ (reference sequence). This CDR3 comprises 16 residues. The CDR3 loop is CASSPPDGYTYNEQFF. DNA of the CDR3: TGTGCCAGCAGCCCCCCCGACGGGTACACCTACAATGAGCAGTTCTTC.

This clone was detected only once. This sequence joins TRBV28 and TRBJ2-7; 7 bases line up with TRBD1. Germline V gives CDR1 MDHEN, CDR2 SYDVKM. The length of the CDR3 is 12 residues. V dropped 7 bases and J dropped 6; count of bases not matched to a gene: 6. CDR3 sequence reads: CASMTGFLEQYF. CDR3 DNA sequence: TGTGCCAGCATGACAGGGTTTCTCGAGCAGTACTTC. Full variable domain (remainder filled in from reference TRBV28 and TRBJ2-7): DVKVTQSSRYLVKRTGEKVFLECVQDMDHENMFWYRQDPGLGLRLIYFSYDVKMKEKGDIPEGYSVSREKKERFSLILESASTNQTSMYLCASMTGFLEQYFGPGTRLTVT.

This clone was detected once. The V and J genes are TRBV19 and TRBJ1-2; 7 bases agree with TRBD1. V dropped 7 bases and J dropped 6; count of bases not matched to a gene: 11. The CDR3 consists of 14 residues. Germline CDR1 reads LNHDA; CDR2 reads SQIVND (reference sequence). The CDR3 coding sequence is TGTGCCAGTATTCAAGGGGGCCCACCTCATGGCTACACCTTC. As protein: CASIQGGPPHGYTF.

The rearrangement joins TRBV14 to TRBJ2-7; D remains unclear. CDR3 length equals 13 residues. The V end was cut by 1 base, the J end by 2 bases, with 6 bases between. In germline, CDR1 is SGHDN, CDR2 FVKESK. CDR3 sequence: CASSQGRAYEQYF. The CDR3 DNA follows: TGTGCCAGCAGCCAAGGTAGGGCCTACGAGCAGTACTTC.

The V and J genes are TRBV7-2 and TRBJ2-5, with 8 bases aligning to TRBD1. The length of the CDR3 is 14 residues. Germline-derived CDR1 and CDR2 are SGHTA and FQGNSA. With 3 bases clipped from V and 4 bases from J, the junction kept 4 bases outside the gene matches. The CDR3 DNA is TGTGCCAGCAGCTTCACAGGGGGGCGAGAGACCCAGTACTTC. Protein: CASSFTGGRETQYF.

The chain has TRBV29-1 and TRBJ2-7; 13 nucleotides line up with TRBD2. The ends lost 1 base at V and 5 bases at J; junction bases unmatched: 8. This CDR3 has 16 residues. Looked up from germline, CDR1 is SQVTM and CDR2 is ANQGSEA. This CDR3 is CSVEGTSGRRVNEQYF. The CDR3 nucleotides are TGCAGCGTTGAAGGGACTAGCGGGAGAAGGGTGAACGAGCAGTACTTC.

The chain employs TRBV7-8 and TRBJ2-6, with D unclear. The V gene's germline CDR1 is SGHVS and CDR2 FQNEAQ. V was trimmed by 8 bases and J by 4 bases, leaving 12 bases between them. The CDR3 runs to 14 residues. The CDR3 DNA is TGTGCCAGCTGCGACCCGATAGGGGCCAACGTCCTGACTTTC. It translates to CASCDPIGANVLTF.

The J gene is TRBJ2-1, the V gene TRBV4-1, with TRBD2 identical over 7 bases. CDR3 length: 16 residues. Germline trimming cut 4 bases from V and 0 bases from J; bases unmatched to any gene: 6. Germline loops: CDR1 MGHRA, CDR2 YSYEKL. The CDR3 protein is CASSPQRGSSYNEQFF. CDR3 bases: TGCGCCAGCAGCCCGCAGCGGGGAAGCTCCTACAATGAGCAGTTCTTC.